The 25 T cell receptor beta chains below come from one sample, sequenced in a study of STAT5B mutations in CD4+ large granular lymphocyte leukemia. The table came from immunoSEQ multiplex PCR; TCRdb's copy has only in-frame clones and leaves some out. The table records under 25,000 clones, about 80% of them present only once. Sequences were obtained from CD4+ T cells from blood buffy coats. These receptors were taken from a human donor in good health.

The chain is built from TRBV10-1 and TRBJ2-7; D may be TRBD1 (5 bases). The CDR3 contains 14 residues. CDR1 and CDR2 from the germline V gene are WNHNN and SYGVQD (reference sequence). Between the trimmed V and J ends, which lost 0 bases and 3 bases, there was a span of 9 bases. CDR3 sequence: CASSESARDYEQYV. The CDR3 region has the DNA TGCGCCAGCAGTGAGTCAGCCAGGGACTACGAGCAGTACGTC.

The rearrangement links TRBV9 to TRBJ2-7, with TRBD2 identical over 8 bases. Trimming at V came to 0 bases and at J to 5 bases, leaving 10 bases not matched to a gene. CDR1 and CDR2 (germline): SGDLS, YYNGEE. This CDR3 spans 16 amino acids. Here the CDR3 reads CASSVGVTSGVDEQYF. In DNA, the CDR3 is TGTGCCAGCAGCGTAGGGGTTACTAGCGGAGTCGACGAGCAGTACTTC. The variable domain in full, completed from reference TRBV9 and TRBJ2-7, reads DSGVTQTPKHLITATGQRVTLRCSPRSGDLSVYWYQQSLDQGLQFLIQYYNGEERAKGNILERFSAQQFPDLHSELNLSSLELGDSALYFCASSVGVTSGVDEQYFGPGTRLTVT.

The genes are TRBV5-4 and TRBJ2-2, with 7 bases that match TRBD1. V lost 4 bases, J lost 10 bases, and 7 bases stayed unmatched. This CDR3 has 13 residues. Germline CDR1 reads SGHNT; CDR2 reads YYREEE (reference sequence). The CDR3 DNA is TGTGCCAGCAGCCCCGGGACAGAAGTGGAGCTGTTTTTT. Translating gives CASSPGTEVELFF.

This rearrangement joins TRBV7-2 to TRBJ1-5, with D possibly matching TRBD1 (5 bases). The CDR3 runs 15 residues. CDR1 and CDR2 (germline): SGHTA, FQGNSA. V was pared by 6 bases and J by 7 bases, with 19 bases between. As DNA, the CDR3 is TGTGCCAGCAGTCGGGACTACAGTGGGTACCAGCCCCAGCATTTT. Its translation: CASSRDYSGYQPQHF.

There are a few counts of this clone. The CDR3 reads CASSRSGARPEAFF. In DNA form, the CDR3 reads TGTGCCAGCAGTAGATCTGGGGCCCGCCCTGAAGCTTTCTTT. This chain links TRBV28 with TRBJ1-1, with TRBD1 as a possible D gene (5 bases). The CDR3 length is 14 residues. Trimming took off 5 bases at V and 6 bases at J, with 16 bases between the two ends. CDR1 MDHEN and CDR2 SYDVKM come from the germline V gene.

V gene TRBV5-1 combines with J gene TRBJ2-2; D remains ambiguous. The V end was cut by 1 base, the J end by 1 base, with 8 bases between. Germline V gives CDR1 SGHRS, CDR2 YFSETQ. The CDR3 extends over 15 amino acids. The CDR3 sequence: CASSLSNLNTGELFF. CDR3 bases: TGCGCCAGCAGCTTGTCCAACTTGAACACCGGGGAGCTGTTTTTT.

V is TRBV7-2 and J is TRBJ2-3; 12 bases fit TRBD2. The germline V gene has CDR1 SGHTA and CDR2 FQGNSA. The CDR3 contains 18 residues. Trimming at V came to 1 base and at J to 3 bases, leaving 8 bases not matched to a gene. For the CDR3, the DNA is TGTGCCAGCAGCTTAGAATGGCTAGCGGGGGGGCAAACAGATACGCAGTATTTT. This translates into CASSLEWLAGGQTDTQYF.

The J gene is TRBJ2-6, the V gene TRBV5-4; D might be TRBD1 (6 bases). In germline, CDR1 is SGHNT, CDR2 YYREEE (reference sequence). The CDR3 runs to 17 residues. The ends were cut back, 3 bases at V and 0 bases at J, with 13 bases in the middle. CDR3 amino acids: CASSSRTAPSGANVLTF. CDR3 nucleotide sequence: TGTGCCAGCAGCTCCCGGACAGCACCCTCTGGGGCCAACGTCCTGACTTTC. Full variable domain (missing parts from reference TRBV5-4 and TRBJ2-6): ETGVTQSPTHLIKTRGQQVTLRCSSQSGHNTVSWYQQALGQGPQFIFQYYREEENGRGNFPPRFSGLQFPNYSSELNVNALELDDSALYLCASSSRTAPSGANVLTFGAGSRLTVL.

The J gene is TRBJ2-7, the V gene TRBV4-1; 11 nucleotides align to TRBD2. The CDR3 totals 15 residues. Unmatched junction bases numbered 5, after V lost 1 base and J lost 6 bases. Germline-derived CDR1 and CDR2 are MGHRA and YSYEKL. This chain's CDR3 is CASSQGLAGRGEQYF. Written as DNA, the CDR3 is TGCGCCAGCAGCCAAGGACTAGCGGGAAGAGGCGAGCAGTACTTC.

This chain connects TRBV27 to TRBJ2-1; no clear D gene. The germline V gene encodes CDR1 MNHEY and CDR2 SMNVEV (reference sequence). The CDR3 has 17 residues. The V and J ends lost 4 bases and 7 bases respectively, with 23 bases between them. CDR3 in DNA: TGTGCCAGCAGTTCTGCCCTAACGGGTTGGGCCCTTAATGAGCAGTTCTTC. It translates to CASSSALTGWALNEQFF.

V gene TRBV19 combines with J gene TRBJ1-1; 9 bases are shared with TRBD1. Losses at the gene ends were 3 bases for V and 6 bases for J; bases not matched to a gene: 8. Per germline, CDR1 LNHDA and CDR2 SQIVND (reference sequence). The CDR3 length is 15 residues. The CDR3 bases are TGTGCCAGTAGTATCCCGACAGGGGGGAGGGCTGAAGCTTTCTTT. Its translation is CASSIPTGGRAEAFF.

The rearrangement uses TRBV21-1 and TRBJ2-7; TRBD2, as called in the table, went unchecked against the DNA. TRBV21-1 is a recognized pseudogene. The CDR3 contains 18 residues. The CDR3 loop is CASRTGVGLAGGRPKQYF. The CDR3 coding sequence is TGTGCCAGCAGGACAGGGGTCGGACTAGCGGGAGGCCGCCCAAAGCAGTACTTC.

On this clone: An end of the junction does not agree with germline; a read error may underlie this. J is TRBJ2-3 and V is TRBV10-1, with D possibly being TRBD2 (6 bases). CDR1 and CDR2 from the germline V gene are WNHNN and SYGVQD (reference sequence). CDR3 size: 9 residues. The CDR3, as DNA: TGCGCCAGCAGTGAGGGGGAGGATTTT. Protein: CASSEGEDF.

The chain recombines TRBV7-3 with TRBJ2-5, with 7 bases matching TRBD2. The CDR3 is 13 amino acids. From germline, CDR1 is SGHTA and CDR2 FQGTGA. Trimming cost V 5 bases and J 5 bases; bases outside gene matches: 5. The DNA of the CDR3 is TGTGCCAGCAGCGCTTTGGGGGGGGAGACCCAGTACTTC. As protein: CASSALGGETQYF.

The CDR3 spells CATSRDTQTQYF. DNA of the CDR3: TGTGCCACCAGCAGAGATACTCAGACCCAGTACTTC. The chain recombines TRBV15 with TRBJ2-5; no clear D. The V end was cut by 0 bases, the J end by 6 bases, with 5 bases between. The CDR3 is made up of 12 amino acids. The germline gives CDR1 LNHNV, CDR2 YYDKDF (reference sequence).

The J gene is TRBJ1-4, the V gene TRBV7-2; D unresolved. The CDR3 spans 13 residues. With 1 base removed from V and 3 bases from J, the gap between germline ends came to 3 bases. The germline CDR1 and CDR2 sequences are SGHTA and FQGNSA. For the CDR3, the DNA is TGTGCCAGCAGCTTAGGGTCTAATGAAAAACTGTTTTTT. Its protein is CASSLGSNEKLFF.

V usage is TRBV6-5 and J usage is TRBJ2-1, with 8 bases matching TRBD1. Looked up from germline, CDR1 is MNHEY and CDR2 is SVGAGI. V lost 8 bases to trimming and J lost 0 bases; unmatched junction nucleotides: 3. CDR3 length equals 14 residues. CDR3 sequence reads: CASATGVSYNEQFF. The CDR3 nucleotides read TGTGCCAGCGCGACAGGGGTCTCCTACAATGAGCAGTTCTTC.

V is TRBV15 and J is TRBJ2-5, with 10 bases aligning to TRBD2. This CDR3 is 14 amino acids long. J lost 7 bases, V lost 3 bases, and 5 bases had no gene match. Germline V gives CDR1 LNHNV, CDR2 YYDKDF (reference sequence). CDR3 loop: CATSSLAGGLTQYF. The CDR3 coding sequence is TGTGCCACCAGCAGCTTAGCGGGGGGACTGACCCAGTACTTC.

The chain's CDR3 is CASSFGTSGPSSYNEQFF. The DNA of the CDR3 is TGCGCCAGCAGTTTCGGGACTAGCGGCCCAAGCTCCTACAATGAGCAGTTCTTC. This chain links TRBV10-2 with TRBJ2-1; TRBD2 matches at 11 bases. The germline gives CDR1 WSHSY, CDR2 SAAADI. The J segment lost 0 bases and the V segment lost 5 bases, leaving 9 bases of the junction unmatched. The CDR3 is 18 amino acids.

Only a few counts were recorded for this clone. The chain is built from TRBV5-4 and TRBJ2-5; possibly TRBD2 for D (6 bases). The CDR3 covers 14 residues. V was pared by 0 bases and J by 5 bases, with 11 bases between. Germline CDR1 reads SGHNT; CDR2 reads YYREEE (reference sequence). The CDR3 sequence is CASSLGGGGETQYF. Written as DNA, the CDR3 is TGTGCCAGCAGCTTGGGGGGAGGAGGGGAGACCCAGTACTTC.

The V gene is TRBV4-1, the J gene TRBJ2-1, with 13 nucleotides matching TRBD2. The germline V gene has CDR1 MGHRA and CDR2 YSYEKL. This CDR3 has 19 residues. With 5 bases clipped from V and 0 bases from J, the junction kept 10 bases outside the gene matches. CDR3 DNA sequence: TGCGCCAGCAGCAGGGGACTAGCGGGGTTTATTGTCTCCTACAATGAGCAGTTCTTC. This translates into CASSRGLAGFIVSYNEQFF.

The chain couples TRBV15 to TRBJ2-1, with 8 bases identical to TRBD2. The CDR3 is 16 residues long. Germline V CDR1 and CDR2: LNHNV, YYDKDF (reference sequence). With V trimmed by 4 bases and J by 3 bases, 8 bases remained unmatched. The CDR3 DNA is TGTGCCACCAGCACCCCGGGGGGGGGAAGCTACAATGAGCAGTTCTTC. This sequence encodes CATSTPGGGSYNEQFF. Supplemented by reference TRBV15 and TRBJ2-1, the full variable domain reads DAMVIQNPRYQVTQFGKPVTLSCSQTLNHNVMYWYQQKSSQAPKLLFHYYDKDFNNEADTPDNFQSRRPNTSFCFLDIRSPGLGDTAMYLCATSTPGGGSYNEQFFGPGTRLTVL.

The chain couples TRBV7-3 to TRBJ2-2; unclear D gene. This CDR3 contains 13 residues. V was cut by 8 bases and J by 2 bases, with 9 bases left in between. CDR1 and CDR2 (germline): SGHTA, FQGTGA. The CDR3 here is CASGLSNTGELFF. The CDR3 DNA sequence: TGTGCCAGCGGCCTATCCAACACCGGGGAGCTGTTTTTT.

The gene calls are TRBV7-2 and TRBJ1-1, with unresolved D. The length of the CDR3 is 15 residues. Trimming stripped 2 bases from V and 5 bases from J, with 15 bases between. The V gene's germline CDR1 is SGHTA and CDR2 FQGNSA. CDR3 sequence reads: CASSLRGPGRTEAFF. The CDR3 DNA reads TGTGCCAGCAGCTTACGTGGGCCGGGAAGAACTGAAGCTTTCTTT.

The V and J genes are TRBV7-3 and TRBJ2-5, with 10 positions matching TRBD2. Losses at the gene ends were 2 bases for V and 1 base for J; bases not matched to a gene: 4. Germline assignment: CDR1 SGHTA and CDR2 FQGTGA. The CDR3 is 16 residues long. CDR3 DNA: TGTGCCAGCAGCTTAGTGGGACTAGCGTCCCAAGAGACCCAGTACTTC. This translates into CASSLVGLASQETQYF.